The 8 T cell receptor beta chains listed next were all sequenced from one sample in a study of blood T cell repertoires in COVID-19. Profiled with immunoSEQ multiplex PCR; TCRdb holds only in-frame clones, not every one. The data contain about 25,000 clones, over 70% of them seen just once; the ten biggest clones take up 50% to 65%. The specimen sequenced was peripheral blood. The source of these receptors is a man aged 50-59 years with active or convalescent COVID-19.

V gene TRBV19 combines with J gene TRBJ1-6, with TRBD1 matching over 9 bases. Unmatched junction bases numbered 10, after V lost 7 bases and J lost 3 bases. Germline assignment: CDR1 LNHDA and CDR2 SQIVND (reference sequence). This CDR3 region has 17 residues. The CDR3 DNA reads TGTGCCAGTAAAGGGGTCGGACAGGGGAGCTATAATTCACCCCTCCACTTT. Translating gives CASKGVGQGSYNSPLHF.

The gene calls are TRBV2 and TRBJ2-7; D might be TRBD1 (6 bases). The CDR3 contains 13 residues. Trimming removed 3 bases from V and 7 bases from J, with 13 bases in between. Germline CDR1 and CDR2: SNHLY and FYNNEI. The CDR3 nucleotides are TGTGCCAGCAGTGATGTGGGGGCTGGGGAGCAGTACTTC. Amino acid sequence: CASSDVGAGEQYF.

In this sample, this clone turned up a few times. The chain combines TRBV7-3 with TRBJ2-7; 8 bases map to TRBD2. The germline V gene encodes CDR1 SGHTA and CDR2 FQGTGA. The CDR3 runs 15 residues. V lost 5 bases, J lost 0 bases, and 6 bases stayed unmatched. This CDR3 reads CASSPSGGSSYEQYF. The CDR3 nucleotides read TGTGCCAGCAGCCCCAGCGGGGGTTCCTCCTACGAGCAGTACTTC.

This clone was observed a single time. The V gene is TRBV5-4, the J gene TRBJ2-5; 9 bases match TRBD1. The germline CDR1 and CDR2 sequences are SGHNT and YYREEE (reference sequence). V shed 3 bases and J 4 bases; nucleotides not matched to a gene: 7. This CDR3 spans 15 amino acids. The CDR3, as DNA: TGTGCCAGCAGCTCAGGGACAGGGTGGAGAGAGACCCAGTACTTC. Protein sequence: CASSSGTGWRETQYF.

This clone was detected once. This sequence joins TRBV6-6 and TRBJ2-7; no clear D. This CDR3 has 14 amino acids. Germline CDR1 reads MNHNY; CDR2 reads SVGAGI (reference sequence). V lost 6 bases, J lost 3 bases, and 15 bases lay in between. The CDR3 nucleotides read TGTGCCAGCAGCGAGGCCCCCCCGGGCTACGAGCAGTACTTC. Encoded protein: CASSEAPPGYEQYF.

This rearrangement joins TRBV7-3 to TRBJ2-1; 7 nucleotides line up with TRBD1. V lost 5 bases to trimming and J lost 0 bases; unmatched junction nucleotides: 7. This CDR3 has 16 residues. The germline V gene has CDR1 SGHTA and CDR2 FQGTGA. This chain's CDR3 is CASSARQGASYNEQFF. DNA of the CDR3: TGTGCCAGCAGCGCCCGACAGGGAGCCTCCTACAATGAGCAGTTCTTC. Full variable domain (outside the CDR3, taken from reference TRBV7-3 and TRBJ2-1): GAGVSQTPSNKVTEKGKYVELRCDPISGHTALYWYRQSLGQGPEFLIYFQGTGAADDSGLPNDRFFAVRPEGSVSTLKIQRTERGDSAVYLCASSARQGASYNEQFFGPGTRLTVL.

As for this clone: A junction boundary mismatches the germline segment, possibly from a read error. The chain employs TRBV6-5 and TRBJ1-1; no firm D call. The CDR3 is 14 amino acids. CDR1 and CDR2 from the germline V gene are MNHEY and SVGAGI. DNA of the CDR3: TGTGCCAGCAGTGACTCACAGACCTACACTGAAGCTTTCTTT. Amino acids: CASSDSQTYTEAFF.

The chain recombines TRBV5-1 with TRBJ1-1, with 8 bases lining up with TRBD1. J was trimmed by 3 bases and V by 0 bases; bases with no gene match: 10. This CDR3 region has 17 residues. The germline gives CDR1 SGHRS, CDR2 YFSETQ. In DNA form, the CDR3 reads TGCGCCAGCAGCTTGGCCTCCTCCGGGACAGGATACACTGAAGCTTTCTTT. Protein product: CASSLASSGTGYTEAFF.